Below, one T cell receptor (beta chain) is given with its context. Which antigen it targets is not known. Per-base qualities were not stored, and no clone one base away is much larger. The CDR3 covers 14 residues, taking in both the cysteine and the phenylalanine. Only the CDR3 portion is preserved as DNA: 42 bases, with reading frame beginning at the first base. V has 6 bases trimmed and J has 5 bases trimmed; junction bases matching no gene number 6. The CDR1 and CDR2 encoded by the germline V gene are SGHRS and YFSETQ. TCRbeta CDR3 regions were amplified from genomic DNA by means of the immunoSEQ Assay, a bias-controlled multiplex PCR. As for the original processing: Within the assay, amplification of reference gene primers was used to estimate how many nucleated cells each sample contained. Sequence reads were collapsed and filtered to measure the absolute abundance of every unique TCRbeta CDR3 rearrangement. Productive Simpson clonality was computed per sample as the square root of Simpson's diversity index over productive rearrangements. Sourced from immuneACCESS, this table was stored by TCRdb with only in-frame sequences that have V and J called. A share of the clones is absent; for the studies checked, an unresolved V gene accounts for under half, and the remainder has no known explanation. D and trimming were read from the DNA, whereas the V and J calls and clone size are those reported in that table. The sample table lists under 45,000 clones, approximately 89% of them with a count of one. The top ten clonotypes cover around a tenth of the sample.

The entry originates in a study of blood T cell repertoires in COVID-19 (dated by TCRdb to the early 2020s). With respect to the entire study: The collaborator samples originated in the United States, Italy and Spain and spanned the acute and convalescent phases of COVID-19. Where available, HLA class I and class II types were obtained from metadata supplied by the sample provider rather than from assay-based typing. Samples were obtained from the ongoing ImmuneRACE study (first 160 participants) and from some 1,300 subjects provided by 6 global collaborators. The prospective study material was composed of cDNA or gDNA derived from T cells, B-cell-depleted T cells, or PBMCs. The dataset comprised deeply sampled blood TCRbeta repertoires from subjects exposed to, actively infected with, or recovered from COVID-19. A freely available public database, intended as a resource for researchers studying the immune response to SARS-CoV-2, is where the repertoires were released. A de-identified subject ID, COVID-19 status, age in years and sex were almost always included in the sample metadata. Overall results and qualifications from the work: How much clinical and demographic metadata was included differed by source and by participant, and the metadata was provided uncurated.

The collaborating institutions used their own protocols to collect whole blood in K2EDTA tubes. For TCRbeta analysis, collaborator samples were shipped as frozen whole blood, as isolated PBMCs, or as DNA extracted from either sample type. The chain was built from TRBV5-1 and TRBJ2-3; the central 10 bases match TRBD1. The sample was peripheral blood. The origin of this receptor is a human donor in a cohort sampled during active COVID-19. Read as DNA, the sequence is TGCGCCAGCACCTGGGACAGGGGAAGAGATACGCAGTATTTT. Its coded protein is CASTWDRGRDTQYF.